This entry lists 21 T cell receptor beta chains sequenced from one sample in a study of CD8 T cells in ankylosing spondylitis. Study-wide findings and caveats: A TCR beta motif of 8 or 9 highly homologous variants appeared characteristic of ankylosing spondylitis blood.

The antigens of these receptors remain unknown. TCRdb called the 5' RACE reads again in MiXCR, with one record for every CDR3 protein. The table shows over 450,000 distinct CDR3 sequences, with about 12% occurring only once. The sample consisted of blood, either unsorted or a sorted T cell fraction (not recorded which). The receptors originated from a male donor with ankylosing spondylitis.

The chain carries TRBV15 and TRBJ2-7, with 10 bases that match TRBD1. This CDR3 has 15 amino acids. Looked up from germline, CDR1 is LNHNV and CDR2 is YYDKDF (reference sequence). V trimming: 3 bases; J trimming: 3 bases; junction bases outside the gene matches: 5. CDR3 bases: TGTGCCACCAGCAGGGACAGGGGGGGCTACTACGAGCAGTACTTC. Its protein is CATSRDRGGYYEQYF. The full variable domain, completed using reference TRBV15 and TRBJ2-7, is DAMVIQNPRYQVTQFGKPVTLSCSQTLNHNVMYWYQQKSSQAPKLLFHYYDKDFNNEADTPDNFQSRRPNTSFCFLDIRSPGLGDTAMYLCATSRDRGGYYEQYFGPGTRLTVT.

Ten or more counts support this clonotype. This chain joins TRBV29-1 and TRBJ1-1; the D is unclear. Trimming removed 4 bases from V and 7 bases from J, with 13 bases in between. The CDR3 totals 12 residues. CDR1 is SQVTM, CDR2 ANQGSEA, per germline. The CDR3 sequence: CSVGVSSFEAFF. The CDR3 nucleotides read TGCAGCGTTGGGGTCAGTTCGTTTGAAGCTTTCTTT.

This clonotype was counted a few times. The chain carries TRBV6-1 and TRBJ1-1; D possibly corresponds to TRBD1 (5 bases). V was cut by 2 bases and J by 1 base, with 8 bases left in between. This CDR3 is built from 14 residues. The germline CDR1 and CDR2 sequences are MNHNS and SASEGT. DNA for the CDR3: TGTGCCAGCAGTGAACAGGGCGGGAACACTGAAGCTTTCTTT. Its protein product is CASSEQGGNTEAFF.

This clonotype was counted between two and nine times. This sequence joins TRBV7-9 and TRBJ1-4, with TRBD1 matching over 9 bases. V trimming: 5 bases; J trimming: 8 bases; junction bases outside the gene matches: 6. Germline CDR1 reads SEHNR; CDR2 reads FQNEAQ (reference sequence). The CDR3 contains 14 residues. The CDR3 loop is CASSTQGAREKLFF. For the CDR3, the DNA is TGTGCCAGCAGCACACAGGGGGCTCGGGAAAAACTGTTTTTT. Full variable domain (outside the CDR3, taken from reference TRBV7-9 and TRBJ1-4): DTGVSQNPRHKITKRGQNVTFRCDPISEHNRLYWYRQTLGQGPEFLTYFQNEAQLEKSRLLSDRFSAERPKGSFSTLEIQRTEQGDSAMYLCASSTQGAREKLFFGSGTQLSVL.

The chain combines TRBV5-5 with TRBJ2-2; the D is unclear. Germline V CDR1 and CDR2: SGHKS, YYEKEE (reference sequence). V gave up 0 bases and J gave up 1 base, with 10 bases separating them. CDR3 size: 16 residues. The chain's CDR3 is CASSLEVGLNTGELFF. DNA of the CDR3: TGTGCCAGCAGCTTGGAAGTCGGATTGAACACCGGGGAGCTGTTTTTT. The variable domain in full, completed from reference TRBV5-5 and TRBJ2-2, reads DAGVTQSPTHLIKTRGQQVTLRCSPISGHKSVSWYQQVLGQGPQFIFQYYEKEERGRGNFPDRFSARQFPNYSSELNVNALLLGDSALYLCASSLEVGLNTGELFFGEGSRLTVL.

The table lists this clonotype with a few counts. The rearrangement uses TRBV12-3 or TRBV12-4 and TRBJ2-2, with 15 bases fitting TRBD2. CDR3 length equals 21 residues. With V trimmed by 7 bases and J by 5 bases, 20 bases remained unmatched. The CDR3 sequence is CASILAGRGLAGGSGTGELFF. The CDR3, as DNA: TGTGCCAGCATCTTAGCCGGGAGGGGACTAGCGGGAGGCTCGGGGACCGGGGAGCTGTTTTTT.

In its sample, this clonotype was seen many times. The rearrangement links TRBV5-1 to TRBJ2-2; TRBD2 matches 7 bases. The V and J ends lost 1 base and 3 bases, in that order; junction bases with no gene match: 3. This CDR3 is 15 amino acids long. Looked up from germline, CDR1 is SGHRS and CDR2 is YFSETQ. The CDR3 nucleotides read TGCGCCAGCAGCTTGCGGCTAGCGGACACCGGGGAGCTGTTTTTT. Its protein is CASSLRLADTGELFF.

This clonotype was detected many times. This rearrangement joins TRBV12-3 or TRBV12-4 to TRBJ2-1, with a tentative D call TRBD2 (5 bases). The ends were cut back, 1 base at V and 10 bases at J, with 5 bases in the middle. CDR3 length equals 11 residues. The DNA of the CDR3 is TGTGCCAGCAGTTTAGAGCGGGAGCAGTTCTTC. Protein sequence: CASSLEREQFF.

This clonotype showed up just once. This CDR3 reads CSVDKEAEQYF. The CDR3 nucleotides read TGCAGCGTTGATAAGGAAGCCGAGCAGTACTTC. The rearrangement uses TRBV29-1 and TRBJ2-7; D is uncertain. The CDR3 is made up of 11 amino acids. The germline gives CDR1 SQVTM, CDR2 ANQGSEA. V lost 3 bases to trimming and J lost 6 bases, with 9 bases between them.

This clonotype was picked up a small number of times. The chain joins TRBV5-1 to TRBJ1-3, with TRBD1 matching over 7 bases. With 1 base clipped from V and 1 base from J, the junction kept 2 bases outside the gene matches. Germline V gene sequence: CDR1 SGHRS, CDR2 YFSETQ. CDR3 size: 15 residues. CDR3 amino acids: CASSLTGASGNTIYF. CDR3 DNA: TGCGCCAGCAGCTTGACAGGGGCTTCTGGAAACACCATATATTTT.

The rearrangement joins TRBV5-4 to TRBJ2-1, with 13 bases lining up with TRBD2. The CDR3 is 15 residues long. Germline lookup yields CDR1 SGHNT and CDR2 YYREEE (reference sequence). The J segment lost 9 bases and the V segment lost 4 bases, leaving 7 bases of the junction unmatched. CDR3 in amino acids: CASSPSTSGRVEQFF. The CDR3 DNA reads TGTGCCAGCAGCCCCAGTACTAGCGGGAGGGTTGAGCAGTTCTTC.

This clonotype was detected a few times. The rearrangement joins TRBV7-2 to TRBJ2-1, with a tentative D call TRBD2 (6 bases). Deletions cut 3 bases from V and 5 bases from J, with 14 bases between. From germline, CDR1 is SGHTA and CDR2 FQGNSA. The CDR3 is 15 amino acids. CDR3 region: CASSFPPGEDNEQFF. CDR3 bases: TGTGCCAGCAGCTTCCCCCCGGGGGAGGACAATGAGCAGTTCTTC.

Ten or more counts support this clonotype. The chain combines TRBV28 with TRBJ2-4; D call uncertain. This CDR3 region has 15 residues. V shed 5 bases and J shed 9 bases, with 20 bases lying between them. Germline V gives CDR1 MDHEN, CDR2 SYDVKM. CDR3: CASSLPGQQGAIQYF. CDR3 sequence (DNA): TGTGCCAGCAGTCTACCGGGCCAACAAGGTGCCATTCAGTACTTC.

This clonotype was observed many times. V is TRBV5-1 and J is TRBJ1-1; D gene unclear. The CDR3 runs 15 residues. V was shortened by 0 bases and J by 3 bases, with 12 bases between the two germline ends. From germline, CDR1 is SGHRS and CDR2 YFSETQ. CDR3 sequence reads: CASSLGTTGDTEAFF. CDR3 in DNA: TGCGCCAGCAGCTTGGGTACCACCGGGGACACTGAAGCTTTCTTT.

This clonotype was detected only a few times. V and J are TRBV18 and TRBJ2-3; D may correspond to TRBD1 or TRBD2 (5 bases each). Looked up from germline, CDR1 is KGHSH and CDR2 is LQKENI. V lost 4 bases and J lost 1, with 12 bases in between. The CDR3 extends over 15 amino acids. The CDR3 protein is CASSLRDGRTDTQYF. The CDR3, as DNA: TGTGCCAGCTCACTCCGGGACGGACGCACAGATACGCAGTATTTT.

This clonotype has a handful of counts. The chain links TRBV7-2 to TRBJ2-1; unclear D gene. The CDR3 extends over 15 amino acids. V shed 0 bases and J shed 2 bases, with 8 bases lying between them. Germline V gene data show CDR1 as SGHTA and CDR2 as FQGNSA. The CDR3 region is CASSLAFRAYNEQFF. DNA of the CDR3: TGTGCCAGCAGCTTAGCCTTCAGAGCCTACAATGAGCAGTTCTTC.

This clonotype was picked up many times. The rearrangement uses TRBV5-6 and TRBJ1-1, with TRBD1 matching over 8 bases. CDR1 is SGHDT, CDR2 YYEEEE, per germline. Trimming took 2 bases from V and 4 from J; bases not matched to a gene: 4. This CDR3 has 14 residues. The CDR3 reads CASSFQGALTEAFF. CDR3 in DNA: TGTGCCAGCAGCTTCCAGGGGGCGCTCACTGAAGCTTTCTTT.

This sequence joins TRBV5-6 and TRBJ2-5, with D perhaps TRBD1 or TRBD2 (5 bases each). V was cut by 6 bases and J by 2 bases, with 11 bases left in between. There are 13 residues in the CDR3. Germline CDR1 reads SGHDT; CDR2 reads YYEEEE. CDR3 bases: TGTGCCAGCAACGTGGGACCACAAGAGACCCAGTACTTC. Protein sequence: CASNVGPQETQYF.

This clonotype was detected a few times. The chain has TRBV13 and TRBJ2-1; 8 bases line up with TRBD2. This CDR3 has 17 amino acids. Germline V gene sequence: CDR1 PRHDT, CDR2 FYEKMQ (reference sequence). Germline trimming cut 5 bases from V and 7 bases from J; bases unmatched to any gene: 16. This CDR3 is CASSKEWGSGSRNEQFF. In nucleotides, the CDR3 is TGTGCCAGCAGCAAAGAATGGGGGAGCGGGAGTAGGAATGAGCAGTTCTTC. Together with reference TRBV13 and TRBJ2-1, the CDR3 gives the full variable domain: AAGVIQSPRHLIKEKRETATLKCYPIPRHDTVYWYQQGPGQDPQFLISFYEKMQSDKGSIPDRFSAQQFSDYHSELNMSSLELGDSALYFCASSKEWGSGSRNEQFFGPGTRLTVL.

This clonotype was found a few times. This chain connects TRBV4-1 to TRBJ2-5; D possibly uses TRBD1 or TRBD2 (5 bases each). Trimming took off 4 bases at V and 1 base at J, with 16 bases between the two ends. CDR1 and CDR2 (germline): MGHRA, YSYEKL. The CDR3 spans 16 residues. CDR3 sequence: CASSRLMGPLQETQYF. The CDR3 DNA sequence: TGCGCCAGCAGCCGCCTAATGGGACCTCTCCAAGAGACCCAGTACTTC.

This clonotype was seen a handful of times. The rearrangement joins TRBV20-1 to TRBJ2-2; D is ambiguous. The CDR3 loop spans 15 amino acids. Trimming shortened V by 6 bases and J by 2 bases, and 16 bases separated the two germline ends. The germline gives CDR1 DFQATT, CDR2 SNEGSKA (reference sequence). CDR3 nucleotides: TGCAGTGCGCCTGGTAAAAGGATTAACACCGGGGAGCTGTTTTTT. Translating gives CSAPGKRINTGELFF.